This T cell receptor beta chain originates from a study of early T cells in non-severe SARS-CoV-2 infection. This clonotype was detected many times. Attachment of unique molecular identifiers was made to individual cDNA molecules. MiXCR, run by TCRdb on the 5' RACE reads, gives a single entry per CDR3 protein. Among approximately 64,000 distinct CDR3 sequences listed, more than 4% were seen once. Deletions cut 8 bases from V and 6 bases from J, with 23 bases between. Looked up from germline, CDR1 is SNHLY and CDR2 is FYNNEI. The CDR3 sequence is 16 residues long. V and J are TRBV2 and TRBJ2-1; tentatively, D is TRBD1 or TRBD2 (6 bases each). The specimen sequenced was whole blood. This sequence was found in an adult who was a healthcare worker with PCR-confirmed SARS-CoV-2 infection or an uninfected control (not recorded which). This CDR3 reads CASRLGRPGEVNEQFF. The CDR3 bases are TGTGCCAGCCGACTAGGGAGGCCAGGGGAGGTCAATGAGCAGTTCTTC. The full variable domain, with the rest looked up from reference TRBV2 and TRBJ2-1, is EPEVTQTPSHQVTQMGQEVILRCVPISNHLYFYWYRQILGQKVEFLVSFYNNEISEKSEIFDDQFSVERPDGSNFTLKIRSTKLEDSAMYFCASRLGRPGEVNEQFFGPGTRLTVL.